Below are 28 T cell receptor beta chains sequenced from a single sample in a study of shared clonotypes between healthy human individuals. The repertoire was sequenced with immunoSEQ multiplex PCR; TCRdb's copy has only in-frame clones and lacks some. The sample holds 950,000 to 1,300,000 clones, about 77% seen once. Sequencing input: memory CD4+ T cells sorted from blood. Subset denoted: CD45RA-negative fraction. These TCRs come from a man aged 18-30 years in good health.

This clone was observed once. The chain has TRBV6-1 and TRBJ2-5; 9 nucleotides line up with TRBD1. CDR3 length equals 16 residues. Unmatched junction bases numbered 10, after V lost 3 bases and J lost 5 bases. The germline V gene encodes CDR1 MNHNS and CDR2 SASEGT. CDR3 sequence reads: CASSDRYRGRGETQYF. The CDR3 nucleotides are TGTGCCAGCAGTGATCGGTACAGGGGGCGTGGGGAGACCCAGTACTTC.

This clone came up a few times. The V and J genes are TRBV10-3 and TRBJ2-6, with 9 bases matching TRBD1. Germline V gene sequence: CDR1 ENHRY, CDR2 SYGVKD. Losses at the gene ends were 10 bases for V and 1 base for J; bases not matched to a gene: 5. CDR3 length: 15 amino acids. The CDR3 protein is CATSGQGSGANVLTF. The CDR3, as DNA: TGTGCCACCAGCGGACAGGGGTCTGGGGCCAACGTCCTGACTTTC.

The V gene is TRBV28, the J gene TRBJ2-7; D gene unclear. Trimming shortened V by 8 bases and J by 6 bases, and 14 bases separated the two germline ends. The germline CDR1 and CDR2 sequences are MDHEN and SYDVKM. The CDR3 spans 12 residues. This chain's CDR3 is CASRTRRSEQYF. CDR3 sequence (DNA): TGTGCCAGCCGTACTCGCCGGTCCGAGCAGTACTTC.

This clone was found a few times. The chain uses TRBV28 and TRBJ1-2; 9 nucleotides agree with TRBD1. The CDR3 runs to 16 residues. V trimming: 5 bases; J trimming: 5 bases; junction bases outside the gene matches: 12. Germline V gene data show CDR1 as MDHEN and CDR2 as SYDVKM. The CDR3 loop is CASSDPGQGGGYGYTF. In DNA, the CDR3 is TGTGCCAGCAGTGACCCGGGACAGGGTGGGGGATATGGCTACACCTTC.

The chain recombines TRBV6-1 with TRBJ1-5; no definite D call. CDR3 length equals 13 residues. Per the germline V gene, CDR1 is MNHNS and CDR2 is SASEGT. The ends were cut back, 6 bases at V and 6 bases at J, with 12 bases in the middle. The CDR3 nucleotides are TGTGCCAGCAGGGGATCCGCCCCTCAGCCCCAGCATTTT. It yields the protein CASRGSAPQPQHF.

The CDR3 here is CASSLGAGQPYTF. CDR3 sequence (DNA): TGCGCCAGCAGCTTGGGTGCGGGACAGCCTTACACCTTC. The chain couples TRBV5-1 to TRBJ1-2, with 7 bases fitting TRBD1. The junction had 7 bases not matched to a gene; V was cut back by 0 bases and J by 11 bases. Per the germline V gene, CDR1 is SGHRS and CDR2 is YFSETQ. This CDR3 has 13 residues.

This chain connects TRBV10-1 to TRBJ2-1; 9 bases are a match to TRBD2. The junction had 10 bases not matched to a gene; V was cut back by 3 bases and J by 10 bases. Germline V gives CDR1 WNHNN, CDR2 SYGVQD (reference sequence). The CDR3 loop spans 15 amino acids. CDR3 residues: CASSDESLAGNEQFF. The DNA of the CDR3 is TGCGCCAGCAGTGATGAAAGCCTAGCGGGGAACGAGCAGTTCTTC.

Notes on this clone: This may be a read error: a much more frequent sequence differs by one nucleotide. The final CDR3 position lacks the conserved phenylalanine or tryptophan, pointing to a likely read error. The chain links TRBV28 to TRBJ2-7; D might be TRBD2 (6 bases). The germline CDR1 and CDR2 sequences are MDHEN and SYDVKM. CDR3 length: 12 amino acids. Trimming shortened V by 7 bases and J by 2 bases, and 9 bases separated the two germline ends. The CDR3 here is CASKGGTYEQYL. The DNA of the CDR3 is TGTGCCAGCAAAGGAGGGACCTACGAGCAGTACCTC.

The gene calls are TRBV7-3 and TRBJ2-2; D is ambiguous. CDR3 size: 14 residues. The V end lost 2 bases, the J end lost 0 bases, and 4 bases lay between the germline ends. Germline CDR1 reads SGHTA; CDR2 reads FQGTGA. CDR3 nucleotide sequence: TGTGCCAGCAGCTTAGGGACGAACACCGGGGAGCTGTTTTTT. It specifies CASSLGTNTGELFF. The full variable domain, with the rest looked up from reference TRBV7-3 and TRBJ2-2, is GAGVSQTPSNKVTEKGKYVELRCDPISGHTALYWYRQSLGQGPEFLIYFQGTGAADDSGLPNDRFFAVRPEGSVSTLKIQRTERGDSAVYLCASSLGTNTGELFFGEGSRLTVL.

CDR3 region: CASSPTPGGHYGYTF. The CDR3 DNA is TGTGCCAGCTCACCGACCCCGGGGGGTCACTATGGCTACACCTTC. The V gene is TRBV18, the J gene TRBJ1-2; TRBD1 is a possible D gene (5 bases). V lost 3 bases to trimming and J lost 3 bases, with 14 bases between them. CDR1 KGHSH and CDR2 LQKENI come from the germline V gene. This CDR3 region has 15 residues. The full variable domain, rest sourced from reference TRBV18 and TRBJ1-2, is NAGVMQNPRHLVRRRGQEARLRCSPMKGHSHVYWYRQLPEEGLKFMVYLQKENIIDESGMPKERFSAEFPKEGPSILRIQQVVRGDSAAYFCASSPTPGGHYGYTFGSGTRLTVV.

This clone was counted only a few times. The rearrangement uses TRBV6-1 and TRBJ2-7, with TRBD2 identical over 10 bases. Trimming cost V 6 bases and J 6 bases; bases outside gene matches: 8. This CDR3 is built from 14 residues. Germline V gives CDR1 MNHNS, CDR2 SASEGT. This CDR3 reads CASSPTSGMGEQYF. In nucleotides, the CDR3 is TGTGCCAGCAGCCCAACTAGCGGGATGGGCGAGCAGTACTTC.

J is TRBJ2-7 and V is TRBV5-1; the D is unclear. Trimming left V 2 bases short and J 12 bases short, with 12 bases between. Germline V gene data show CDR1 as SGHRS and CDR2 as YFSETQ. The CDR3 runs to 11 residues. CDR3 loop: CASSFAGERYF. Written as DNA, the CDR3 is TGCGCCAGCAGCTTCGCAGGTGAAAGGTACTTC.

The genes are TRBV6-1 and TRBJ2-5; the match to TRBD2 covers 9 bases. The CDR3 consists of 17 residues. J gave up 5 bases and V 4 bases, and 14 bases lay outside the gene matches. Germline lookup yields CDR1 MNHNS and CDR2 SASEGT. The CDR3 sequence is CASSALAGSRRGETQYF. The CDR3 coding sequence is TGTGCCAGCAGTGCCCTAGCGGGATCCCGCCGGGGGGAGACCCAGTACTTC.

The chain carries TRBV2 and TRBJ2-5; D remains unclear. Germline loops: CDR1 SNHLY, CDR2 FYNNEI. Trimming shortened V by 2 bases and J by 5 bases, and 12 bases separated the two germline ends. This CDR3 has 14 residues. The CDR3 nucleotides are TGTGCCAGCAGTGAAAGGGCTTTCGGGGAGACCCAGTACTTC. Its translation: CASSERAFGETQYF.

This clone was recorded only once. The V call is TRBV7-2, the J call TRBJ1-2; D might be TRBD1 (5 bases). Trimming shortened V by 1 base and J by 2 bases, and 11 bases separated the two germline ends. The CDR3 covers 15 residues. Germline CDR1 and CDR2: SGHTA and FQGNSA. This chain's CDR3 is CASSLVVAGNYGYTF. The CDR3, as DNA: TGTGCCAGCAGCTTAGTGGTAGCAGGGAACTATGGCTACACCTTC.

Details on this clone: A read error is the likely source, as a far larger clone sits one nucleotide away. V usage is TRBV5-4 and J usage is TRBJ2-7, with 7 bases lining up with TRBD1. Germline CDR1 reads SGHNT; CDR2 reads YYREEE (reference sequence). The length of the CDR3 is 12 residues. With V trimmed by 2 bases and J by 6 bases, 2 bases remained unmatched. CDR3 residues: CASSFDRVEQYF. Here the CDR3 DNA reads TGTGCCAGCAGCTTCGACAGGGTCGAGCAGTACTTC.

The chain has TRBV2 and TRBJ2-3; 8 nucleotides line up with TRBD2. CDR1 and CDR2 from the germline V gene are SNHLY and FYNNEI. V was pared by 5 bases and J by 4 bases, with 8 bases of the junction left unmatched. This CDR3 spans 15 amino acids. CDR3 coding DNA: TGTGCCAGCAGTAGCACAGGGCGGGAGGCAGATACGCAGTATTTT. It is translated as CASSSTGREADTQYF.

CDR3 loop: CASSDPGGVRGGYF. The CDR3 region has the DNA TGCGCCAGCAGTGACCCAGGGGGCGTGAGGGGGGGATACTTC. The chain joins TRBV10-2 to TRBJ2-7; D is possibly TRBD1 (8 bases). Germline CDR1 WSHSY, CDR2 SAAADI. Trimming took 3 bases from V and 13 from J, leaving 22 bases between them. The CDR3 consists of 14 residues.

The CDR3 nucleotides read TGCGCCAGCAGCATGAACAGTTCCGTTGCGGGAAAACTGTTTTTT. Translated: CASSMNSSVAGKLFF. The V call is TRBV5-1, the J call TRBJ1-4; no clear D. Trimming stripped 4 bases from V and 10 bases from J, with 20 bases between. The length of the CDR3 is 15 residues. The germline CDR1 and CDR2 sequences are SGHRS and YFSETQ.

The chain is built from TRBV11-2 and TRBJ2-1, with 10 positions matching TRBD2. The CDR3 runs 18 residues. The germline gives CDR1 SGHAT, CDR2 FQNNGV. The V gene end was trimmed by 2 bases and the J gene end by 4 bases; junction bases not matched to a gene: 11. As DNA, the CDR3 is TGTGCCAGCAGCTTATCGGGACTAGCGACAGCCCTTTACAATGAGCAGTTCTTC. It translates to CASSLSGLATALYNEQFF. The entire variable domain, with the rest obtained from reference TRBV11-2 and TRBJ2-1, is as follows: EAGVAQSPRYKIIEKRQSVAFWCNPISGHATLYWYQQILGQGPKLLIQFQNNGVVDDSQLPKDRFSAERLKGVDSTLKIQPAKLEDSAVYLCASSLSGLATALYNEQFFGPGTRLTVL.

The rearrangement uses TRBV5-1 and TRBJ2-3; TRBD2 agrees at 9 bases. Unmatched junction bases numbered 2, after V lost 0 bases and J lost 6 bases. CDR1 is SGHRS and CDR2 is YFSETQ in the germline V gene. This CDR3 is built from 14 residues. The CDR3 sequence: CASSLERGADTQYF. In nucleotides, the CDR3 is TGCGCCAGCAGCTTGGAGCGGGGGGCGGATACGCAGTATTTT.

V is TRBV27 and J is TRBJ2-7, with D maybe TRBD1 (7 bases). The CDR3 totals 14 residues. Germline CDR1 MNHEY, CDR2 SMNVEV (reference sequence). Between the trimmed V and J ends, which lost 7 bases and 3 bases, there was a span of 16 bases. The CDR3 nucleotides are TGTGCCAGCAAAGACAGGGTGGGAGGCTACGAGCAGTACTTC. This encodes CASKDRVGGYEQYF.

The chain joins TRBV5-8 to TRBJ2-3; 12 nucleotides match TRBD2. CDR1 SGHTS and CDR2 YDEGEE come from the germline V gene. The CDR3 has 16 residues. Trimming took 3 bases from V and 0 from J; bases not matched to a gene: 2. CDR3 residues: CASSSGTSGSTDTQYF. Here the CDR3 DNA reads TGTGCCAGCAGCTCCGGGACTAGCGGGAGCACAGATACGCAGTATTTT.

Notes on this clone: Additional DNA sequences in this sample encode the identical CDR3. CDR3 residues: CSVEEGKAFF. The CDR3 DNA reads TGCAGCGTTGAAGAGGGGAAAGCTTTCTTT. The V call is TRBV29-1, the J call TRBJ1-1; D is unclear. This CDR3 comprises 10 residues. The germline V gene has CDR1 SQVTM and CDR2 ANQGSEA. V lost 0 bases, J lost 9 bases, and 5 bases lay in between.

This clone appeared once. The chain employs TRBV4-1 and TRBJ2-7; D ambiguous. There are 15 residues in the CDR3. CDR1 is MGHRA and CDR2 is YSYEKL in the germline V gene. V was clipped by 2 bases and J by 1 base, with 12 bases between them. The DNA of the CDR3 is TGCGCCAGCAGCCAAAATCCTTCCCTATCCTACGAGCAGTACTTC. This sequence encodes CASSQNPSLSYEQYF.

This sequence joins TRBV2 and TRBJ1-1; a possible D gene is TRBD1 (6 bases). Germline loops: CDR1 SNHLY, CDR2 FYNNEI. The CDR3 is 13 amino acids. V gave up 6 bases and J gave up 4 bases, with 12 bases separating them. CDR3 bases: TGTGCCAGCAGCCAGGGGACGGGCACTGAAGCTTTCTTT. The encoded protein is CASSQGTGTEAFF.

V and J are TRBV19 and TRBJ2-5; the match to TRBD1 covers 8 bases. Germline CDR1 LNHDA, CDR2 SQIVND (reference sequence). Trimming took 1 base from V and 4 from J; bases not matched to a gene: 5. The CDR3 length is 15 residues. The CDR3 loop reads CASSIGQGFGETQYF. In DNA, the CDR3 is TGTGCCAGTAGTATAGGACAGGGGTTCGGAGAGACCCAGTACTTC.

This clone was found a few times. Other DNA sequences of this sample code for an identical CDR3. The V gene is TRBV18, the J gene TRBJ1-4; TRBD1 might be the D (6 bases). Trimming removed 2 bases at V and 4 bases at J, with 11 bases between. CDR3 length: 15 residues. Germline V CDR1 and CDR2: KGHSH, LQKENI. The CDR3 region has the DNA TGTGCCAGCTCACCAGGGGGCGGAAGTAATGAAAAACTGTTTTTT. It specifies CASSPGGGSNEKLFF.